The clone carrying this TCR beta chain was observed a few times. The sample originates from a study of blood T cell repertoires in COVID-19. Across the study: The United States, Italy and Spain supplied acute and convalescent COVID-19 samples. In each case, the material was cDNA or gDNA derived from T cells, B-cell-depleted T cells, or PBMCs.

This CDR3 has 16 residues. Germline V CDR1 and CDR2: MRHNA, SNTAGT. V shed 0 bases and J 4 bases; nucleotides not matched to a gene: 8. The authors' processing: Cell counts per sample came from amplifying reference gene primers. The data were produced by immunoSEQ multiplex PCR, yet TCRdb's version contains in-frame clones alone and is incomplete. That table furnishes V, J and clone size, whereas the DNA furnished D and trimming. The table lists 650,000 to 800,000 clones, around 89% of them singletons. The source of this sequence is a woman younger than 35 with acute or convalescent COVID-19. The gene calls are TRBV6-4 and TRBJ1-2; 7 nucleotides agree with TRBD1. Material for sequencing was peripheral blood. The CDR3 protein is CASSDSPLTGFYGYTF. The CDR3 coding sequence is TGTGCCAGCAGTGACTCCCCCTTGACAGGGTTCTATGGCTACACCTTC.